This T cell receptor (beta chain) was sequenced during a study of blood T cell repertoires in COVID-19. Study-wide context: Collection of acute and convalescent COVID-19 samples took place in the United States, Italy and Spain. PBMCs, B-cell-depleted T cells, or T cells provided the cDNA or gDNA that made up the material.

The germline V gene has CDR1 SGHDT and CDR2 YYEEEE. CDR3 length: 16 amino acids. The junction had 2 bases not matched to a gene; V was cut back by 0 bases and J by 2 bases. As originally analysed: Estimated nucleated cell counts came from reference gene primer amplification. Profiled with immunoSEQ multiplex PCR; TCRdb holds only in-frame clones, not every one. The V and J calls and clone size were taken over from that table, and D and trimming were inferred from the DNA. The data contain more than 95,000 clones, around four fifths of them singletons. This TCR derives from a man aged 55 to 69 with acute or convalescent COVID-19. Material for sequencing was peripheral blood. The gene calls are TRBV5-6 and TRBJ2-2, with 9 nucleotides matching TRBD2. CDR3 coding DNA: TGTGCCAGCAGCTTGGGACTAGCGGAAAACACCGGGGAGCTGTTTTTT. It is translated as CASSLGLAENTGELFF.